These 9 T cell receptor beta chains were all obtained from the same sample, sequenced in a study of blood T cell repertoires in COVID-19. Sequenced by immunoSEQ multiplex PCR; TCRdb stores in-frame clones only, minus some. The sample contains 75,000 to 100,000 clones, roughly 89% of which appear only once. The sample comprised peripheral blood. All receptors come from a man in his sixties with acute or convalescent COVID-19.

The chain recombines TRBV6-5 with TRBJ1-4; D remains unclear. The germline V and J ends were trimmed by 2 bases and 2 bases, with 9 bases remaining between them. Germline V CDR1 and CDR2: MNHEY, SVGAGI. The CDR3 extends over 15 amino acids. CDR3 nucleotides: TGTGCCAGCAGTTACAGCGCGCTTACTAATGAAAAACTGTTTTTT. Its protein product is CASSYSALTNEKLFF.

Written as DNA, the CDR3 is TGTGCCAGCAGTTACGGGGGAGGCGGGGAGCTGTTTTTT. Translating it yields CASSYGGGGELFF. The chain carries TRBV6-6 and TRBJ2-2, with D possibly TRBD2 on 6 matching bases. The CDR3 runs 13 residues. CDR1 and CDR2 from the germline V gene are MNHNY and SVGAGI (reference sequence). The V end lost 2 bases, the J end lost 7 bases, and 8 bases lay between the germline ends.

The chain employs TRBV30 and TRBJ1-5; TRBD1 is a possible D gene (5 bases). The CDR3 contains 13 residues. Between the trimmed V and J ends, which lost 2 bases and 7 bases, there was a span of 12 bases. Germline V gene data show CDR1 as GTSNPN and CDR2 as SVGIG (reference sequence). CDR3 amino acids: CAWSFRDQQPQHF. The CDR3 bases are TGTGCCTGGAGTTTCAGGGATCAGCAGCCCCAGCATTTT.

V usage is TRBV6-2 or TRBV6-3 and J usage is TRBJ2-5; 14 bases fit TRBD2. Germline assignment: CDR1 MNHEY and CDR2 SVGEGT. V dropped 0 bases and J dropped 2; count of bases not matched to a gene: 11. This CDR3 has 20 residues. For the CDR3, the DNA is TGTGCCAGCAGTTACTCCTCCGGACTAGCGGGGGGACCAAATCAAGAGACCCAGTACTTC. Its protein is CASSYSSGLAGGPNQETQYF.

The V call is TRBV6-2 or TRBV6-3, the J call TRBJ2-6; 7 bases fit TRBD1. The germline CDR1 and CDR2 sequences are MNHEY and SVGEGT. Trimming cost V 5 bases and J 0 bases; bases outside gene matches: 7. The CDR3 has 17 amino acids. DNA of the CDR3: TGTGCCAGCAGTCGCCGGACAGGTGTCTCTGGGGCCAACGTCCTGACTTTC. It translates to CASSRRTGVSGANVLTF.

The chain's CDR3 is CASSPGTYENTEAFF. The CDR3 DNA follows: TGTGCCAGCAGCCCCGGGACTTACGAGAACACTGAAGCTTTCTTT. This sequence joins TRBV5-4 and TRBJ1-1, with D possibly being TRBD1 (5 bases). Germline lookup yields CDR1 SGHNT and CDR2 YYREEE (reference sequence). The CDR3 is made up of 15 amino acids. V dropped 4 bases and J dropped 1 base, with 14 bases sitting between them.

This chain joins TRBV21-1 and TRBJ1-2. TRBV21-1 is flagged as a pseudogene. CDR3 length equals 15 residues. The CDR3 nucleotides read TGTGCCAGCAGCAAAGGCCGGGGGGTCAACTATGGCTACACCTTC. Its protein product is CASSKGRGVNYGYTF.

The chain links TRBV4-3 to TRBJ1-6, with TRBD1 as a possible D gene (5 bases). The V gene's germline CDR1 is LGHNA and CDR2 YSLEER. Between the trimmed V and J ends, which lost 0 bases and 6 bases, there was a span of 15 bases. This CDR3 spans 17 amino acids. The CDR3 sequence: CASSQEQAVGGNSPLHF. For the CDR3, the DNA is TGCGCCAGCAGCCAAGAACAGGCCGTGGGGGGTAATTCACCCCTCCACTTT.

The CDR3: CASSPMGQQEKLFF. The CDR3 nucleotides read TGTGCCAGCTCACCCATGGGACAGCAAGAAAAACTGTTTTTT. V usage is TRBV18 and J usage is TRBJ1-4; 7 bases agree with TRBD1. This CDR3 has 14 residues. The J segment lost 8 bases and the V segment lost 3 bases, leaving 6 bases of the junction unmatched. In germline, CDR1 is KGHSH, CDR2 LQKENI.